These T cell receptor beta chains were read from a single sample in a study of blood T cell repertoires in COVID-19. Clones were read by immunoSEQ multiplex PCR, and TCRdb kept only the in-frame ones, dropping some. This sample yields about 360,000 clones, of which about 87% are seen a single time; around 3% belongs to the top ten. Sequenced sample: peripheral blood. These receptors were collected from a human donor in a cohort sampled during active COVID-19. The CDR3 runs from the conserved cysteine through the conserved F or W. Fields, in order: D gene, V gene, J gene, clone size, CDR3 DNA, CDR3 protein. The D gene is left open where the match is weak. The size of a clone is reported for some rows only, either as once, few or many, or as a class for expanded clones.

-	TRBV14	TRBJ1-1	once	TGTGCCAGCAGCCAAGTACGCGGGTTGGCTTTCTTT	CASSQVRGLAFF
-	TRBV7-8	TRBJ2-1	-	TGTGCCAGCAGCTTATTAGGCGGGGACAATGAGCAGTTCTTC	CASSLLGGDNEQFF
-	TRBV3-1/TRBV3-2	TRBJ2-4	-	TGTGCCAGCAGGCCCAGGGGCAAAAACATTCAGTACTTC	CASRPRGKNIQYF
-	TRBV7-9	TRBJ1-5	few	TGTGCCAGCAGCTTCGGGGGGGCCGGTCAGCCCCAGCATTTT	CASSFGGAGQPQHF
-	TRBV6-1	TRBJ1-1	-	TGTGCCAGCAGTGGCCGGGGTGGGGTGAACATGAACACTGAAGCTTTCTTT	CASSGRGGVNMNTEAFF
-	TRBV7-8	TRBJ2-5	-	TGTGCCAGCAGCTTAGGGAGGGAAGGGACCCAGTACTTC	CASSLGREGTQYF
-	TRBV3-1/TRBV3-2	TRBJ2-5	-	TGTGCCAGCGCATATGAGGACAGCCAAGAGACCCAGTACTTC	CASAYEDSQETQYF
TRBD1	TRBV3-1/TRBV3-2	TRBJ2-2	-	TGTGCCAGCAGCCAATCGCTCGGGACAGACGACACCGGGGAGCTGTTTTTT	CASSQSLGTDDTGELFF
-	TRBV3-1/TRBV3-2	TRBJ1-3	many	TGTGCCAGCAGCCAAGGACACTCTGGAAACACCATATATTTT	CASSQGHSGNTIYF
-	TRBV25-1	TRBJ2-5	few	TGTGCCAGCAGTCCCCGCTTACTCACTAAGAAGACCCAGTACTTC	CASSPRLLTKKTQYF
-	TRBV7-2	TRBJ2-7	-	TGTGCCAGCAGCTTAGATCCTGGGGCTTACGAGCAGTACTTC	CASSLDPGAYEQYF
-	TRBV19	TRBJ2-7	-	TGTGCCAGTAGTATAGATCTTCGAGGTTACGAGCAGTACTTC	CASSIDLRGYEQYF
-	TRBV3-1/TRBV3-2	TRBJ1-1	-	TGTGCCAGCAGCCAAGTCAGGAACACTGAAGCTTTCTTT	CASSQVRNTEAFF
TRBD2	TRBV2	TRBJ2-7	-	TGTGCCAGCAGTGAGGAACTAGCGGTCTTC	CASSEELAVF
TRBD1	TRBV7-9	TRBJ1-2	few	TGTGCCAGCCTTCCCCGAGACAGGGGAGTCTATGGCTACACCTTC	CASLPRDRGVYGYTF
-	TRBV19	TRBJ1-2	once	TGTGCCAGTAAGCGAAGGACAGCGAATAACTATGGCTACACCTTC	CASKRRTANNYGYTF
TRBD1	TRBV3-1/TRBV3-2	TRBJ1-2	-	TGTGCCAGCAGCAGGACAGGGGGCTACTATGGCTACACCTTC	CASSRTGGYYGYTF
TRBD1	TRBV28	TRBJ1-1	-	TGTGCCAGCAGTTCACCCGCCTCAGGGGGCACTGAAGCTTTCTTT	CASSSPASGGTEAFF
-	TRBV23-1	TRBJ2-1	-	TGCGCCAGCAGTGGCTCCAGACGATGTATTAGTATCGGTGGGGCCAATGAGCAGTTCTTC	CASSGSRRCISIGGANEQFF
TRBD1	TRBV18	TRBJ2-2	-	TGTGCCAGCTCACGAGAGACAGGGGGAGACACCGGGGAGCTGTTTTTT	CASSRETGGDTGELFF
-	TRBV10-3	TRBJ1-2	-	TGTGCCCCGTTACAGGACACTAACTATGGCTACACCTTC	CAPLQDTNYGYTF
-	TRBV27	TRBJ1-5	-	TGTGCCAGCAGTGAATCTCGGGGGGATCAGCCCCAGCATTTT	CASSESRGDQPQHF
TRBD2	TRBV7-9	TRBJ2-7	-	TGTGCCAGCAGCTCCACTAGCGGGAGAAACGAGCAGTACTTC	CASSSTSGRNEQYF
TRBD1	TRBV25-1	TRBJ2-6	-	TGTGCCAGCAGTGAATCAACAGGGGATGGGGCCAACGTCCTGACTTTC	CASSESTGDGANVLTF
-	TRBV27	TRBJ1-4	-	TGTGCCAGCAGTACTCAGGGTCTTCCAAAACTGTTTTTT	CASSTQGLPKLFF
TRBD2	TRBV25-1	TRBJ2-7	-	TGTGCCAGCACTTCCGGGACTAGCGAGCCCTACGAGCAGTACTTC	CASTSGTSEPYEQYF